This record looks at one T cell receptor beta chain sequence and its context. This CDR3 is 15 amino acids long. Per germline, CDR1 SEHNR and CDR2 FQNEAQ (reference sequence). J lost 4 bases, V lost 7 bases, and 6 bases had no gene match. This specimen belongs to a study of shared clonotypes between healthy human individuals. Clones were read by immunoSEQ multiplex PCR, and TCRdb kept only the in-frame ones, dropping some. The sample contains 2 million or so clones, around 95% of which appear only once. Every contributor of samples was a Caucasian grown-up residing in Nashville, Tennessee. CD45RA-negative memory and CD45RA+ naive subsets were split from the CD4+ cells.

This chain connects TRBV7-9 to TRBJ2-2, with TRBD1 identical over 10 bases. This TCR derives from a man aged 18 to 29 in good health. Sequences were obtained from naive CD4+ T cells sorted from blood. Subset described: CD45RA+ positively selected. The DNA for the CDR3 is TGTGCCAGCATGGGACAGGGGCCTTTCACCGGGGAGCTGTTTTTT. Protein: CASMGQGPFTGELFF.